The 4 T cell receptor beta chains below come from one sample, sequenced in a study of CD8 T cells in Susac syndrome. When the RNA was reverse transcribed, random hexamers were used with an input of roughly 0.5 to 1 ug. From the immunoSEQ multiplex PCR reads, TCRdb called clonotypes with MiXCR, one entry per CDR3 protein. The sample lists under 200,000 distinct CDR3 sequences, around 95% occurring once. What was sequenced was CD4+ T cells from PBMCs. The receptors come from a human donor in good health.

The J gene is TRBJ2-5, the V gene TRBV7-2; TRBD2 is a possible D gene (5 bases). Trimming pared 2 bases from V and 3 bases from J, leaving 19 bases between. The CDR3 covers 17 residues. The germline CDR1 and CDR2 sequences are SGHTA and FQGNSA. DNA for the CDR3: TGTGCCAGCAGCTTACTCCCTAGGAGGACGCAAGAAGAGACCCAGTACTTC. It specifies CASSLLPRRTQEETQYF.

This chain connects TRBV20-1 to TRBJ1-6; 8 nucleotides agree with TRBD1. The CDR3 has 14 amino acids. Germline CDR1 DFQATT, CDR2 SNEGSKA (reference sequence). With V trimmed by 0 bases and J by 6 bases, 1 base remained unmatched. The CDR3 loop reads CSARDTGGNSPLHF. The CDR3 DNA reads TGCAGTGCTAGAGATACAGGGGGTAATTCACCCCTCCACTTT.

J is TRBJ2-1 and V is TRBV20-1; D is possibly TRBD2 (6 bases). The CDR3 consists of 15 residues. V gave up 0 bases and J gave up 7 bases, with 16 bases separating them. Germline CDR1 is DFQATT and CDR2 is SNEGSKA (reference sequence). CDR3 loop: CSARDPGVGRNEQFF. CDR3 bases: TGCAGTGCTAGAGATCCGGGGGTGGGGCGGAATGAGCAGTTCTTC.

The V call is TRBV30, the J call TRBJ2-1; no definite D call. Germline V gene data show CDR1 as GTSNPN and CDR2 as SVGIG (reference sequence). V lost 1 base to trimming and J lost 11 bases, with 9 bases between them. The CDR3 covers 11 residues. The CDR3 nucleotides are TGTGCCTGGAGTGCTCCCTCCAAGCAGTTCTTC. It yields the protein CAWSAPSKQFF.